This T cell receptor (beta chain) was documented in a study of Graves' ophthalmopathy and Graves' hyperthyroidism. Findings of the study overall: Sensitivity of roughly 88% and specificity of about 77% were achieved when a 13-signature model separated ophthalmopathy from stable hyperthyroidism.

Having ophthalmopathy, the donors showed moderate-to-severe activity, CAS ≥3 and NOSPECS ≥4, with disease lasting under 3 months. Pregnancy or lactation, uncontrolled infections and other autoimmune diseases were grounds for excluding patients. Orbital computed tomography and thyroid ultrasound, along with TRAb, serum thyroxine and clinical symptoms, underpinned diagnosis. TCR beta CDR3 regions were amplified from RNA transcripts. HTBI-primed RT-PCR formed the first round, and a multiplex PCR formed the second. TCRdb independently ran MiXCR on the multiplex PCR reads; one entry per CDR3 protein. Of a few hundred thousand distinct CDR3 sequences listed, roughly 21% were seen once; the top ten hold around two fifths. This clonotype was observed many times. As yet, its antigen is unknown. The CDR3 consists of 16 residues. V was shortened by 0 bases and J by 2 bases, with 8 bases between the two germline ends. CDR1 and CDR2 from the germline V gene are LNHNV and YYDKDF (reference sequence).

The sample consisted of peripheral blood. This TCR came from a woman between 50 and 59 years old with Graves' ophthalmopathy. V usage is TRBV15 and J usage is TRBJ2-6; D is ambiguous. The CDR3 spells CATSRDLLAGANVLTF. In nucleotides, the CDR3 is TGTGCCACCAGCAGAGATCTGTTGGCTGGGGCCAACGTCCTGACTTTC. Based on the CDR3 plus reference TRBV15 and TRBJ2-6, the full variable domain is DAMVIQNPRYQVTQFGKPVTLSCSQTLNHNVMYWYQQKSSQAPKLLFHYYDKDFNNEADTPDNFQSRRPNTSFCFLDIRSPGLGDTAMYLCATSRDLLAGANVLTFGAGSRLTVL.